The subject of this entry is one T cell receptor (beta chain). Its antigen is unidentified. The libraries were made with immunoSEQ v3.0 at survey level. TCRdb's copy holds only in-frame clones and misses some; the assay was immunoSEQ multiplex PCR. The data contain about 25,000 clones, 75% to 90% of them singletons. Ahead of DNA extraction, samples held about 0.95-11 million cryopreserved PBMC each. Looked up from germline, CDR1 is SGHNT and CDR2 is YYREEE (reference sequence). V lost 3 bases to trimming and J lost 2 bases, with 12 bases between them. The CDR3 has 15 residues. This sample is part of a study of long-term antiretroviral therapy in people with HIV. Study-level findings and limits: CDR3 lengths in HIV samples spanned a narrower range than controls. Clonal populations expanded prior to ART predominated within the repertoire at all time points. In the period from about 2004 to 2017, blood was collected, possibly under older ART regimens.

This receptor was obtained from a man in his fifties or sixties with HIV. J is TRBJ2-1 and V is TRBV5-4; the D gene is possibly TRBD1 (7 bases). The material sequenced was unsorted PBMCs, taken 2.9 years after starting antiretroviral therapy. CDR3 sequence reads: CASSSGGQPYNEQFF. CDR3 DNA: TGTGCCAGCAGCTCCGGGGGACAGCCCTACAATGAGCAGTTCTTC.